Detailed here is one T cell receptor beta chain. The source of the sample is a study of blood T cell repertoires in COVID-19. The wider study: From the United States, Italy and Spain came samples of acute and convalescent COVID-19. T cells, B-cell-depleted T cells, or PBMCs provided the cDNA or gDNA that served as material.

The CDR3 runs to 16 residues. From germline, CDR1 is MGHRA and CDR2 YSYEKL. The junction had 12 bases not matched to a gene; V was cut back by 2 bases and J by 9 bases. Profiling relied on immunoSEQ multiplex PCR, and the TCRdb table lists in-frame clones only, not all of them. Of hundreds of thousands of clones listed, around 84% were seen once; the top ten hold roughly 4.7%. Participant reports of clinical history set cohort assignment. This sequence originates from a man in his forties who had been exposed to COVID-19. The chain couples TRBV4-1 to TRBJ2-1; 8 nucleotides agree with TRBD2. Sequencing was performed on PBMCs or T cells enriched from blood (not recorded which). CDR3: CASSQPGLVSPSEQFF. The CDR3 bases are TGCGCCAGCAGCCAACCGGGACTAGTGAGTCCCAGTGAGCAGTTCTTC.